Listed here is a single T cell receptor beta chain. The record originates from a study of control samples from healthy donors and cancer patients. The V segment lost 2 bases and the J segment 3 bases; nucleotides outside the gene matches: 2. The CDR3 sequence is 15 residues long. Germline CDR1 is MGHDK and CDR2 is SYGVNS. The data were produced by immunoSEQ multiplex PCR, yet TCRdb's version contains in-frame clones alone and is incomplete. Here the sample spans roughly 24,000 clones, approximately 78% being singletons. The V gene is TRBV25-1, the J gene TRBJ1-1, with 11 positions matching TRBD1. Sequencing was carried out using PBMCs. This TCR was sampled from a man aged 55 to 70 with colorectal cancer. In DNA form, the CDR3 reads TGTGCCAGCAGTGAACCGGGACAGGGGGACACTGAAGCTTTCTTT. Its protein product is CASSEPGQGDTEAFF.